Described below is a single TCR beta chain sequence and its context. What it binds is not known. The sample originates from a study of T cell responses to AZD1222 COVID-19 vaccine. Findings and caveats of the study: Clonal diversity may have been underestimated, and the donors were mostly white British, with more females than males. Rises in breadth and depth of Spike-specific TCRs came after two AZD1222 doses.

Here immunoSEQ multiplex PCR was the method, and the copy in TCRdb shows in-frame clones only, minus some. The sample carries more than 80,000 clones, about 90% recorded once. The receptor was derived from an adult who received the AZD1222 COVID-19 vaccine. The sample here was peripheral blood, taken 28 days after the second AZD1222 dose.

The CDR3: CASSGVRDRASFTEAFF. The CDR3 nucleotides are TGTGCCAGCAGTGGGGTCCGGGACAGGGCCTCGTTCACTGAAGCTTTCTTT. V gene TRBV2 combines with J gene TRBJ1-1; 9 bases line up with TRBD1. In germline, CDR1 is SNHLY, CDR2 FYNNEI. After removal of 4 bases from V and 4 bases from J, the junction contained 13 bases not matched to a gene. CDR3 length equals 17 residues.